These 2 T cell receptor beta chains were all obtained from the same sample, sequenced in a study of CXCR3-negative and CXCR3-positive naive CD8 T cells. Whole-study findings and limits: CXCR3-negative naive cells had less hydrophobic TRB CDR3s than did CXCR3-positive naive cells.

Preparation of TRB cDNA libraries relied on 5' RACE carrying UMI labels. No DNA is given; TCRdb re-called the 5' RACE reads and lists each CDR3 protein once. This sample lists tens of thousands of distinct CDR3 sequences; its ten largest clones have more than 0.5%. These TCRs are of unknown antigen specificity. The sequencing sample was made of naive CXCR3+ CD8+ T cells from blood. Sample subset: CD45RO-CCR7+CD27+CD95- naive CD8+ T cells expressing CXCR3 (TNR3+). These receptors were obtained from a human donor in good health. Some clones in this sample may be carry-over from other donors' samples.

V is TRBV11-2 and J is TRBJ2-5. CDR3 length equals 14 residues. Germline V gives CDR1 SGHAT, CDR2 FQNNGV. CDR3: CASSLWGNQETQYF.

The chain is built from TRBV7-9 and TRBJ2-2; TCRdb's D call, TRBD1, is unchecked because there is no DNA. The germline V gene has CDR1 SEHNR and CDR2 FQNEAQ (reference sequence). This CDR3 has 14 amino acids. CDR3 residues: CASRPGTNTGELFF.